The clone carrying this TCR beta chain has just a few counts. Its antigen is as yet unknown. The data are from a study of blood T cells in healthy people across ages. Findings of the study overall: Researchers judged that diversity estimates from one million T cells fell short of true values.

The CDR3 covers 12 residues. Germline V gives CDR1 SGHVS, CDR2 FQNEAQ. The V gene lost 9 bases and the J gene lost 5 bases, with 13 bases spanning the gap. Primers used in a second PCR of about 6 to 11 cycles were a sample-barcoded 5' primer and a J-beta primer mix. TCRdb reprocessed the 5' RACE reads via MiXCR and lists one record per CDR3 protein. Of around 1,000,000 distinct CDR3 sequences in the sample, almost 25% are singletons; the top ten hold less than 0.75%. This sample also belongs to another study, concerning T cells of mothers and their children.

The chain carries TRBV7-8 and TRBJ2-5, with D possibly TRBD2 on 5 matching bases. The origin of this receptor is a girl aged 2-10 years in good health. Sequencing used blood. The DNA for the CDR3 is TGTGCCAGGCCGGGGTATTTGGAGACCCAGTACTTC. It translates to CARPGYLETQYF. Drawing the rest from reference TRBV7-8 and TRBJ2-5, the complete variable domain is GAGVSQSPRYKVAKRGQDVALRCDPISGHVSLFWYQQALGQGPEFLTYFQNEAQLDKSGLPSDRFFAERPEGSVSTLKIQRTQQEDSAVYLCARPGYLETQYFGPGTRLLVL.